This T cell receptor (beta chain) was identified during a study of T cell repertoires in cytomegalovirus infection. Study-level background: An indication of both CMV infection and matching HLA type came from public TCR beta signatures.

In TCRdb, the reads were re-called with MiXCR into one record per CDR3 protein. The top ten hold roughly a quarter of the sample, which has around 530,000 distinct CDR3 sequences, 16% seen once. This CDR3 contains 13 residues. The V gene's germline CDR1 is MNHEY and CDR2 SMNVEV (reference sequence). Trimming removed 6 bases at V and 5 bases at J, with 10 bases between. This clonotype has at least ten counts. This clonotype was sampled from a human donor in good health (CMV status not recorded). Some clones in this sample may be carry-over from other donors' samples. The chain links TRBV27 to TRBJ1-4; D gene ambiguous. The sequenced sample was CD8+ T cells from PBMCs. For the CDR3, the DNA is TGTGCCAGCAGCTCCCGAAGGAATGAAAAACTGTTTTTT. This codes for CASSSRRNEKLFF.